This T cell receptor beta chain was profiled in a study of blood T cell repertoires in COVID-19. Libraries were prepared by immunoSEQ multiplex PCR; TCRdb keeps only in-frame clonotypes and omits some of them. The profile shows a few hundred thousand clones, approximately 89% of them singletons. The CDR3 consists of 12 residues. Germline CDR1 is GTSNPN and CDR2 is SVGIG (reference sequence). The V and J ends lost 7 bases and 4 bases, in that order; junction bases with no gene match: 6. The gene calls are TRBV30 and TRBJ2-5, with 7 bases that match TRBD2. Sequenced sample: PBMCs or T cells enriched from blood (not recorded which). This TCR was recovered from a man aged 40-49 years in a cohort exposed to, infected with or recovered from COVID-19 (not recorded which). DNA for the CDR3: TGTGCCTTGGGACTATCGTCAGAGACCCAGTACTTC. Its protein product is CALGLSSETQYF.